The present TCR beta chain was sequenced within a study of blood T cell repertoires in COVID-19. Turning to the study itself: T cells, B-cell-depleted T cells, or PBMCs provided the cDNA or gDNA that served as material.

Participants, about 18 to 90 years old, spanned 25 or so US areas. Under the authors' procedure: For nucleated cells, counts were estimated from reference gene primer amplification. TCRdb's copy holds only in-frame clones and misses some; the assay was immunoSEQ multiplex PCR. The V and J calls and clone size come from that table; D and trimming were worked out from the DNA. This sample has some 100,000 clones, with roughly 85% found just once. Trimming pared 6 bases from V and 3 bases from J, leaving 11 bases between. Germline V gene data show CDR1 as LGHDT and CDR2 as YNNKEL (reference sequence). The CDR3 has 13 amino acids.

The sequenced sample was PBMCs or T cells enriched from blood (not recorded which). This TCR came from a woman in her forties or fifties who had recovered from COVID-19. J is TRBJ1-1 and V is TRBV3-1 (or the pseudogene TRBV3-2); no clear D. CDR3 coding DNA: TGTGCCAGCAGTGCAACGGCGGACACTGAAGCTTTCTTT. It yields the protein CASSATADTEAFF.